The 7 T cell receptor beta chains listed next were all sequenced from one sample in a study of blood T cell repertoires in COVID-19. Generated by immunoSEQ multiplex PCR, the TCRdb table keeps only in-frame clones and is missing some. This sample yields about 270,000 clones, of which around 92% are seen a single time; approximately 1.8% belongs to the top ten. Material for sequencing was PBMCs or T cells enriched from blood (not recorded which). The receptors shown here come from a woman aged 55-70 years who had recovered from COVID-19.

This chain connects TRBV5-1 to TRBJ1-1, with no clear D. The V gene lost 3 bases and the J gene lost 4 bases, with 10 bases spanning the gap. Per germline, CDR1 SGHRS and CDR2 YFSETQ. CDR3 length equals 13 residues. The CDR3 nucleotides are TGCGCCAGCAGCTCCCAAGGGAGCACTGAAGCTTTCTTT. Its protein product is CASSSQGSTEAFF.

The rearrangement uses TRBV6-5 and TRBJ2-3; 11 positions match TRBD1. This CDR3 region has 15 residues. Per germline, CDR1 MNHEY and CDR2 SVGAGI. The J segment lost 3 bases and the V segment lost 6 bases, leaving 5 bases of the junction unmatched. The DNA for the CDR3 is TGTGCCAGCAGCCGGGACAGGGGGTGGACAGATACGCAGTATTTT. Residues: CASSRDRGWTDTQYF.

V is TRBV5-6 and J is TRBJ2-7; D perhaps matches TRBD1 (5 bases). Trimming removed 4 bases from V and 2 bases from J, with 16 bases in between. The CDR3 sequence is 15 residues long. Germline CDR1 reads SGHDT; CDR2 reads YYEEEE. In DNA, the CDR3 is TGTGCCAGCAGCCGCTTCAGGGAAGACCCCTACGAGCAGTACTTC. Its protein product is CASSRFREDPYEQYF.

The chain joins TRBV5-1 to TRBJ1-1; TRBD1 matches 7 bases. The junction had 8 bases not matched to a gene; V was cut back by 2 bases and J by 4 bases. Germline V gene data show CDR1 as SGHRS and CDR2 as YFSETQ. This CDR3 is built from 15 residues. The CDR3 DNA reads TGCGCCAGCAGCTTAACAGGGGCTGGGGGCACTGAAGCTTTCTTT. Translation gives CASSLTGAGGTEAFF.

This chain connects TRBV5-6 to TRBJ1-3; 9 bases are a match to TRBD1. Germline-derived CDR1 and CDR2 are SGHDT and YYEEEE. After removal of 4 bases from V and 0 bases from J, the junction contained 2 bases not matched to a gene. The CDR3 has 15 residues. CDR3 residues: CASSMTGGSGNTIYF. Here the CDR3 DNA reads TGTGCCAGCAGCATGACAGGGGGCTCTGGAAACACCATATATTTT.

The chain links TRBV9 to TRBJ2-5, with 8 nucleotides matching TRBD1. Germline CDR1 SGDLS, CDR2 YYNGEE. J gave up 2 bases and V 6 bases, and 9 bases lay outside the gene matches. This CDR3 is built from 15 residues. CDR3 protein: CASNKQGVPQETQYF. In DNA form, the CDR3 reads TGTGCCAGCAACAAACAGGGGGTACCGCAAGAGACCCAGTACTTC.

CDR3 DNA sequence: TGTGCCAGCAGCCAAGATCGCCGATCCGGGGGGGGGATCTACGAGCAGTACTTC. It translates to CASSQDRRSGGGIYEQYF. V is TRBV14 and J is TRBJ2-7; 8 bases are shared with TRBD2. CDR3 size: 18 residues. In germline, CDR1 is SGHDN, CDR2 FVKESK. After removal of 0 bases from V and 3 bases from J, the junction contained 13 bases not matched to a gene. The variable domain in full, with the rest retrieved from reference TRBV14 and TRBJ2-7, is EAGVTQFPSHSVIEKGQTVTLRCDPISGHDNLYWYRRVMGKEIKFLLHFVKESKQDESGMPNNRFLAERTGGTYSTLKVQPAELEDSGVYFCASSQDRRSGGGIYEQYFGPGTRLTVT.